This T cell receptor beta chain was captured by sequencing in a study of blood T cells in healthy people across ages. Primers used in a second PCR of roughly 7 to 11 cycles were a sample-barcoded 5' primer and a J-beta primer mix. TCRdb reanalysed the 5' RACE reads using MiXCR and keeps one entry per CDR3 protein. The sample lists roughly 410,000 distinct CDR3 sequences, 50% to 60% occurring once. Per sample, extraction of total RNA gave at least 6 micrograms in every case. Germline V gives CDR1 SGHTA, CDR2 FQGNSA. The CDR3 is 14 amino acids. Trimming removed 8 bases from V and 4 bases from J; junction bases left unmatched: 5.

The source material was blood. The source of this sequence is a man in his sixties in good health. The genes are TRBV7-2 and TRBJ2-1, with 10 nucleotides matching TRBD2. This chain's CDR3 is CASGTSGTYNEQFF. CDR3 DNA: TGTGCCAGCGGAACTAGCGGGACTTACAATGAGCAGTTCTTC.